The sequence of this TCR beta chain was determined in a study of blood T cell repertoires in COVID-19. Per the germline V gene, CDR1 is LGHDT and CDR2 is YNNKEL (reference sequence). The length of the CDR3 is 15 residues. Trimming stripped 0 bases from V and 4 bases from J, with 13 bases between. Original processing notes: Reference gene primer amplification gave nucleated cell count estimates. Measured with immunoSEQ multiplex PCR; TCRdb has only the in-frame clones, and not every one. That table is the source of V, J and clone size, and D and trimming were worked out from the DNA. This table holds around 180,000 clones, approximately 80% found once.

Sequencing input: peripheral blood. The clonotype originates from a human donor in a cohort sampled during active COVID-19. The chain links TRBV3-1 (or the pseudogene TRBV3-2) to TRBJ2-7, with a tentative D call TRBD1 (6 bases). The CDR3 region is CASSQDPGHTYEQYF. CDR3 bases: TGTGCCAGCAGCCAAGATCCGGGACATACTTACGAGCAGTACTTC.